A single sample is the source of the 23 T cell receptor beta chains below, sequenced in a study of glioma-infiltrating T cells. TCR alpha and beta CDR3 regions were amplified from RNA using iRepertoire nested multiplex PCR. TCRdb analysed the multiplex PCR reads with MiXCR anew, one entry per CDR3 protein. Among under 130,000 distinct CDR3 sequences, 25% to 35% were seen once, and the ten largest hold less than 55%. Material for sequencing was glioma tissue, nonneoplastic brain tissue, or PBMCs (not recorded which). The receptors here all came from a human donor with low-grade glioma or glioblastoma, undergoing nonglioma brain surgery, or in good health (not recorded which).

This clonotype was counted a few times. The V call is TRBV12-3 or TRBV12-4, the J call TRBJ2-3; 9 positions agree with TRBD2. The CDR3 extends over 16 amino acids. V was pared by 2 bases and J by 7 bases, with 10 bases of the junction left unmatched. The CDR3 loop is CASSLNSGGPQNTQYF. The CDR3 DNA reads as TGTGCCAGCAGTTTAAATAGCGGGGGACCTCAGAATACGCAGTATTTT.

This clonotype has just a few counts. This chain uses TRBV29-1 with TRBJ2-3; no clear D. Germline values: CDR1 SQVTM, CDR2 ANQGSEA. The CDR3 totals 11 residues. The germline V and J ends were trimmed by 6 bases and 4 bases, with 8 bases remaining between them. The CDR3: CSVQAADTQYF. CDR3 in DNA: TGCAGCGTGCAGGCTGCAGATACGCAGTATTTT.

Ten or more counts support this clonotype. The chain recombines TRBV7-9 with TRBJ2-4; possibly TRBD1 for D (6 bases). This CDR3 has 13 residues. Per germline, CDR1 SEHNR and CDR2 FQNEAQ (reference sequence). Trimming took 10 bases from V and 5 from J, leaving 15 bases between them. DNA of the CDR3: TGTGCCACCACAGGGCTGGGTGAAAACATTCAGTACTTC. Its translation is CATTGLGENIQYF.

The chain is built from TRBV3-1 and TRBJ2-1; D possibly corresponds to TRBD1 (5 bases). V was cut by 4 bases and J by 7 bases, with 14 bases left in between. This CDR3 spans 14 amino acids. Germline lookup yields CDR1 LGHDT and CDR2 YNNKEL (reference sequence). For the CDR3, the DNA is TGTGCCAGCAGCCTCCAAGGGGCTCGTAATGAGCAGTTCTTC. It encodes CASSLQGARNEQFF.

The rearrangement uses TRBV2 and TRBJ2-1; D gene unclear. V lost 4 bases and J lost 6, with 7 bases in between. The germline CDR1 and CDR2 sequences are SNHLY and FYNNEI. This CDR3 has 12 amino acids. The CDR3 sequence: CASSGQLNEQFF. CDR3 in DNA: TGTGCCAGCAGTGGCCAGCTCAATGAGCAGTTCTTC.

On this clonotype: One junction end disagrees with the germline gene, perhaps due to a read error. V gene TRBV12-3 or TRBV12-4 combines with J gene TRBJ2-1; D possibly uses TRBD1 or TRBD2 (5 bases each). The CDR3 runs 15 residues. Here the CDR3 DNA reads TGTGCCAGAAGTTACCGGGACCCGGCCTACAATGAGCAGTTCTTC. Its protein product is CARSYRDPAYNEQFF.

The table lists this clonotype with many counts. The chain recombines TRBV28 with TRBJ1-5; no clear D. The V end was cut by 3 bases, the J end by 4 bases, with 13 bases between. The CDR3 is 15 amino acids. In germline, CDR1 is MDHEN, CDR2 SYDVKM. As DNA, the CDR3 is TGTGCCAGCAGTTTTGTCCGCAGGCAAAATCAGCCCCAGCATTTT. This gives the protein CASSFVRRQNQPQHF.

In its sample, this clonotype was seen a few times. The genes are TRBV4-2 and TRBJ1-3; D is unresolved. V shed 0 bases and J shed 7 bases, with 19 bases lying between them. The V gene's germline CDR1 is LGHNA and CDR2 YNFKEQ. The CDR3 length is 17 residues. CDR3 residues: CASSQDQGLTVGNTIYF. CDR3 bases: TGTGCCAGCAGCCAAGATCAAGGGCTGACGGTCGGTAACACCATATATTTT.

This clonotype has at least ten counts. The CDR3 is CASSETGTFNEKLFF. Here the CDR3 DNA reads TGTGCCAGCAGTGAGACAGGGACGTTTAATGAAAAACTGTTTTTT. The chain combines TRBV2 with TRBJ1-4; 7 nucleotides align to TRBD1. J lost 4 bases, V lost 3 bases, and 5 bases had no gene match. The CDR3 contains 15 residues. Per the germline V gene, CDR1 is SNHLY and CDR2 is FYNNEI.

This clonotype showed up just once. Given a much more abundant clone one base away, this may be a read error. V usage is TRBV18 and J usage is TRBJ1-1; D is possibly TRBD1 (5 bases). The germline V gene has CDR1 KGHSH and CDR2 LQKENI. The CDR3 covers 18 residues. CDR3 residues: CARSPPPGRVGTDTEAFF. CDR3 in DNA: TGTGCCAGATCACCACCACCAGGTCGTGTGGGGACGGACACTGAAGCTTTCTTT.

This clonotype is a singleton in its sample. This chain joins TRBV6-1 and TRBJ2-5; TRBD2 might be the D (7 bases). Germline CDR1 is MNHNS and CDR2 is SASEGT. The CDR3 length is 15 residues. V was clipped by 10 bases and J by 0 bases, with 18 bases between them. CDR3 protein: CATRGGTSYQETQYF. The CDR3 nucleotides read TGTGCCACCAGGGGAGGGACGTCCTACCAAGAGACCCAGTACTTC.

For this clonotype: With a much larger clone just one base away, this may be a read error. The rearrangement joins TRBV28 to TRBJ1-2, with TRBD1 as a possible D gene (5 bases). With 4 bases removed from V and 7 bases from J, the gap between germline ends came to 13 bases. Germline CDR1 reads MDHEN; CDR2 reads SYDVKM. The CDR3 extends over 13 amino acids. The CDR3 DNA sequence: TGTGCCAGCAGTTGGCAAGGGGTCCCTGGCTACACCTTC. This translates into CASSWQGVPGYTF.

This clonotype has a handful of counts. This rearrangement joins TRBV7-3 to TRBJ1-2; no definite D call. Germline V gives CDR1 SGHTA, CDR2 FQGTGA. The CDR3 spans 15 residues. V shed 0 bases and J shed 0 bases, with 8 bases lying between them. This CDR3 is CASSLTPGTNYGYTF. In DNA form, the CDR3 reads TGTGCCAGCAGCTTAACCCCGGGCACTAACTATGGCTACACCTTC.

This clonotype was found many times. This rearrangement joins TRBV20-1 to TRBJ1-3, with D uncertain. The CDR3 is 12 amino acids. V dropped 3 bases and J dropped 4 bases, with 7 bases sitting between them. CDR1 is DFQATT and CDR2 is SNEGSKA in the germline V gene (reference sequence). In DNA, the CDR3 is TGCAGTGCTAGTCCCGAGGGAAACACCATATATTTT. Translating gives CSASPEGNTIYF.

This clonotype was recorded a few times. The chain combines TRBV3-1 with TRBJ2-7; TRBD1 matches at 10 bases. The V and J ends lost 4 bases and 6 bases, in that order; junction bases with no gene match: 6. The germline V gene encodes CDR1 LGHDT and CDR2 YNNKEL (reference sequence). The CDR3 is 14 residues long. Here the CDR3 DNA reads TGTGCCAGCAGCCCCGACAGGGGGCGCTTCGAGCAGTACTTC. This sequence encodes CASSPDRGRFEQYF.

This clonotype occurred many times. CDR3 amino acids: CASSSPSTTEAFF. Here the CDR3 DNA reads TGTGCCAGTAGTTCCCCTTCCACCACTGAAGCTTTCTTT. The chain has TRBV19 and TRBJ1-1; D is uncertain. CDR1 and CDR2 from the germline V gene are LNHDA and SQIVND (reference sequence). This CDR3 spans 13 amino acids. The ends were cut back, 5 bases at V and 4 bases at J, with 11 bases in the middle.

At least ten counts were recorded for this clonotype. The rearrangement links TRBV29-1 to TRBJ1-2; tentative D call: TRBD1 (5 bases). This CDR3 contains 13 residues. The V gene's germline CDR1 is SQVTM and CDR2 ANQGSEA. V lost 6 bases, J lost 0 bases, and 11 bases lay in between. The CDR3 DNA is TGCAGCGTACTCCAGGGATCTAACTATGGCTACACCTTC. It specifies CSVLQGSNYGYTF.

CDR3 DNA: TGTGCCAGCAGTCTACCCCCAGGGTTTTTTAGCACAGATACGCAGTATTTT. It codes for CASSLPPGFFSTDTQYF. This chain connects TRBV27 to TRBJ2-3; maybe TRBD1 (5 bases). CDR1 and CDR2 from the germline V gene are MNHEY and SMNVEV (reference sequence). The CDR3 totals 17 residues. Trimming removed 5 bases from V and 0 bases from J, with 18 bases in between.

This clonotype was counted many times. This chain uses TRBV20-1 with TRBJ1-3, with D unresolved. The CDR3 spans 16 residues. Trimming took 5 bases from V and 0 from J, leaving 17 bases between them. Germline CDR1 and CDR2: DFQATT and SNEGSKA (reference sequence). CDR3 sequence reads: CSASDGASLSGNTIYF. The CDR3 DNA reads as TGCAGTGCTTCGGACGGCGCTTCACTCTCTGGAAACACCATATATTTT.

To note about this clonotype: A much more abundant neighbour one base away suggests this may be a read error. The J gene is TRBJ2-7, the V gene TRBV20-1; D remains ambiguous. Trimming left V 2 bases short and J 8 bases short, with 10 bases between. This CDR3 region has 11 residues. CDR1 is DFQATT, CDR2 SNEGSKA, per germline (reference sequence). The CDR3 nucleotides read TGCAGTGCTAGAAGGCCAGTCAAGCAGTACTTC. Its protein is CSARRPVKQYF.

Comment on this clonotype: This clone may be a read error of a much larger clone one base away. This chain connects TRBV7-6 to TRBJ1-6, with D uncertain. Germline-derived CDR1 and CDR2 are SGHVS and FNYEAQ. The V gene lost 5 bases and the J gene lost 6 bases, with 8 bases spanning the gap. CDR3 length: 13 amino acids. This chain's CDR3 is CASSPATNSPLHF. The CDR3 region has the DNA TGTGCCAGCAGCCCGGCTACTAATTCACCCCTCCACTTT.

This clonotype was found a few times. A much more abundant neighbour one base away suggests this may be a read error. The genes are TRBV24-1 and TRBJ2-1, with 10 bases that match TRBD2. The CDR3 runs to 14 residues. Germline assignment: CDR1 KGHDR and CDR2 SFDVKD. For the CDR3, the DNA is TGTGTCACCAGTGCTAGCGGGGGACACAATGAGCAGTTCTTC. This sequence encodes CVTSASGGHNEQFF.

Ten or more counts support this clonotype. The chain employs TRBV19 and TRBJ1-5; D not resolved. V lost 2 bases and J 0 bases, leaving 20 bases between the germline ends. Germline CDR1 and CDR2: LNHDA and SQIVND (reference sequence). The CDR3 runs 19 residues. The CDR3 is CASSIQDPRTEYSNQPQHF. The CDR3 DNA sequence: TGTGCCAGTAGTATACAGGACCCGAGGACTGAATATAGCAATCAGCCCCAGCATTTT. The full variable domain, completed using reference TRBV19 and TRBJ1-5, is DGGITQSPKYLFRKEGQNVTLSCEQNLNHDAMYWYRQDPGQGLRLIYYSQIVNDFQKGDIAEGYSVSREKKESFPLTVTSAQKNPTAFYLCASSIQDPRTEYSNQPQHFGDGTRLSIL.